Below, 31 T cell receptor beta chains from the same sample are listed, as sequenced in a study of graft-versus-host responses after intestinal transplantation. The authors combined around 200,000 CFSE-labeled responder cells with around 200,000 irradiated, violet-dye-labeled stimulator cells in plates. Here immunoSEQ multiplex PCR was the method, and the copy in TCRdb shows in-frame clones only, minus some. Found here are roughly 5,200 clones, around a third of them singletons; the top ten hold roughly 33%. The source material was alloreactive CD8+ T cells from a mixed lymphocyte reaction culture, sampled before intestinal transplant. Subset meaning: CFSE-low proliferating T cells sorted from approximately 6-day pre-transplant mixed lymphocyte reaction (GvH or HvG direction). The receptors were gathered from a human patient who received an intestinal transplant.

This clone was picked up a small number of times. V is TRBV6-5 and J is TRBJ2-7; 7 bases map to TRBD1. The V gene's germline CDR1 is MNHEY and CDR2 SVGAGI. The CDR3 is 14 amino acids. The junction had 1 base not matched to a gene; V was cut back by 2 bases and J by 0 bases. Written as DNA, the CDR3 is TGTGCCAGCAGTTACACAGGGGACTCCTACGAGCAGTACTTC. The encoded protein is CASSYTGDSYEQYF.

Relative to its sample, this clone is medium-sized. The V call is TRBV13, the J call TRBJ2-3; TRBD1 agrees at 7 bases. This CDR3 is 17 amino acids long. The junction had 14 bases not matched to a gene; V was cut back by 4 bases and J by 4 bases. Germline CDR1 and CDR2: PRHDT and FYEKMQ (reference sequence). CDR3 sequence reads: CASSSRTGEGWSDTQYF. CDR3 coding DNA: TGTGCCAGCAGCTCGAGGACAGGAGAGGGGTGGTCAGATACGCAGTATTTT.

By frequency in the sample, this clone is medium-sized. Other DNA sequences in this sample translate to the same CDR3. V is TRBV9 and J is TRBJ2-1; TRBD2 might be the D (5 bases). Trimming shortened V by 0 bases and J by 2 bases, and 9 bases separated the two germline ends. Germline-derived CDR1 and CDR2 are SGDLS and YYNGEE. The CDR3 covers 15 residues. CDR3 amino acids: CASSVGGRAYNEQFF. The CDR3 region has the DNA TGTGCCAGCAGCGTAGGTGGGAGAGCCTACAATGAGCAGTTCTTC.

This chain connects TRBV5-6 to TRBJ2-1; 10 bases fit TRBD2. Germline CDR1 reads SGHDT; CDR2 reads YYEEEE. This CDR3 spans 15 amino acids. Losses at the gene ends were 5 bases for V and 7 bases for J; bases not matched to a gene: 9. The CDR3 coding sequence is TGTGCCAGCAGTGAACCTGGACTAGCGGATAATGAGCAGTTCTTC. Protein sequence: CASSEPGLADNEQFF. Looking up the rest from reference TRBV5-6 and TRBJ2-1 gives the full variable domain: DAGVTQSPTHLIKTRGQQVTLRCSPKSGHDTVSWYQQALGQGPQFIFQYYEEEERQRGNFPDRFSGHQFPNYSSELNVNALLLGDSALYLCASSEPGLADNEQFFGPGTRLTVL.

The CDR3 nucleotides are TGCGCCAGCGGAGGGCGGGAAAAACTGTTTTTT. It is translated as CASGGREKLFF. The rearrangement uses TRBV4-1 and TRBJ1-4; no reliable D call. Trimming stripped 8 bases from V and 8 bases from J, with 9 bases between. The CDR3 contains 11 residues. The germline V gene encodes CDR1 MGHRA and CDR2 YSYEKL.

V gene TRBV12-2 combines with J gene TRBJ1-1; TRBD1, the table's D call, was not compared with the DNA. TRBV12-2 is noted as a pseudogene. The CDR3 is 18 residues long. The CDR3 loop is CASRLVSGTIHLNTEAFF. In DNA form, the CDR3 reads TGTGCAAGTCGCCTAGTTTCGGGGACAATCCACTTGAACACTGAAGCTTTCTTT.

This clone ranks as large. The J gene is TRBJ2-3, the V gene TRBV2; 9 bases map to TRBD2. With 7 bases clipped from V and 5 bases from J, the junction kept 1 base outside the gene matches. The CDR3 contains 12 residues. Per the germline V gene, CDR1 is SNHLY and CDR2 is FYNNEI. The CDR3: CASIAGVDTQYF. The CDR3 nucleotides read TGTGCCAGCATAGCGGGAGTAGATACGCAGTATTTT. The entire variable domain, with the rest obtained from reference TRBV2 and TRBJ2-3, is as follows: EPEVTQTPSHQVTQMGQEVILRCVPISNHLYFYWYRQILGQKVEFLVSFYNNEISEKSEIFDDQFSVERPDGSNFTLKIRSTKLEDSAMYFCASIAGVDTQYFGPGTRLTVL.

The chain uses TRBV6-5 and TRBJ2-1; 12 bases line up with TRBD2. Losses at the gene ends were 4 bases for V and 6 bases for J; bases not matched to a gene: 4. This CDR3 is 15 amino acids long. Germline assignment: CDR1 MNHEY and CDR2 SVGAGI. The CDR3 reads CASSSPTSGSNEQFF. The CDR3 DNA is TGTGCCAGCAGTTCCCCGACTAGCGGGAGCAATGAGCAGTTCTTC.

This clone is classed as medium-sized. The chain couples TRBV6-5 to TRBJ1-1; a possible D gene is TRBD1 (6 bases). The CDR3 covers 13 residues. Germline CDR1 reads MNHEY; CDR2 reads SVGAGI. The ends were cut back, 2 bases at V and 4 bases at J, with 8 bases in the middle. The CDR3: CASSYRGFTEAFF. CDR3 DNA: TGTGCCAGCAGTTACAGGGGGTTCACTGAAGCTTTCTTT.

This clone has only a few counts. The genes are TRBV5-6 and TRBJ2-7, with 7 bases aligning to TRBD1. From germline, CDR1 is SGHDT and CDR2 YYEEEE. This CDR3 contains 16 residues. With 4 bases clipped from V and 0 bases from J, the junction kept 10 bases outside the gene matches. The CDR3: CASSDPGTAYSYEQYF. DNA of the CDR3: TGTGCCAGCAGCGACCCCGGGACAGCCTACTCCTACGAGCAGTACTTC. Using reference TRBV5-6 and TRBJ2-7 for the parts outside the CDR3, the full variable domain is DAGVTQSPTHLIKTRGQQVTLRCSPKSGHDTVSWYQQALGQGPQFIFQYYEEEERQRGNFPDRFSGHQFPNYSSELNVNALLLGDSALYLCASSDPGTAYSYEQYFGPGTRLTVT.

This rearrangement joins TRBV5-1 to TRBJ2-3; D call uncertain. This CDR3 has 15 amino acids. Germline V gene data show CDR1 as SGHRS and CDR2 as YFSETQ. Trimming took 2 bases from V and 4 from J, leaving 14 bases between them. Here the CDR3 DNA reads TGCGCCAGCAGCTTACTGGTCCCCGAGGCAGATACGCAGTATTTT. Translation: CASSLLVPEADTQYF.

In its sample, this clone is medium-sized. V gene TRBV27 combines with J gene TRBJ2-7; unclear D gene. Germline V lookup: CDR1 MNHEY, CDR2 SMNVEV (reference sequence). The germline V and J ends were trimmed by 0 bases and 5 bases, with 8 bases remaining between them. The CDR3 sequence is 13 residues long. The DNA of the CDR3 is TGTGCCAGCAGTTTATCATCAGTCCACGAGCAGTACTTC. It translates to CASSLSSVHEQYF.

In its sample, this clone was seen a few times. V and J are TRBV28 and TRBJ2-1; TRBD2 agrees at 9 bases. CDR3 length equals 16 residues. The V gene end was trimmed by 2 bases and the J gene end by 4 bases; junction bases not matched to a gene: 6. The germline V gene has CDR1 MDHEN and CDR2 SYDVKM. The CDR3, as DNA: TGTGCCAGCAGTTTACCGCCTAGCGGGAAATACAATGAGCAGTTCTTC. Translated: CASSLPPSGKYNEQFF.

The chain couples TRBV20-1 to TRBJ2-7; no reliable D call. Trimming removed 3 bases at V and 4 bases at J, with 7 bases between. This CDR3 is 11 amino acids long. Looked up from germline, CDR1 is DFQATT and CDR2 is SNEGSKA (reference sequence). The CDR3 region is CSASLGYEQYF. The CDR3, as DNA: TGCAGTGCTAGCCTAGGATACGAGCAGTACTTC.

This clone was seen a handful of times. The rearrangement uses TRBV21-1 and TRBJ1-2; whether TRBD1, the table's D call, matches the DNA was not checked. TRBV21-1 is an annotated pseudogene. The CDR3 loop spans 13 amino acids. CDR3 sequence: CASSSGTGCGYTF. The CDR3 region has the DNA TGTGCCAGCAGCTCGGGGACAGGGTGTGGCTACACCTTC.

V usage is TRBV7-9 and J usage is TRBJ2-1, with D maybe TRBD1 (6 bases). Germline V gives CDR1 SEHNR, CDR2 FQNEAQ (reference sequence). This CDR3 contains 16 residues. With 0 bases removed from V and 10 bases from J, the gap between germline ends came to 19 bases. The CDR3 reads CASSLAFGRWGQEQFF. CDR3 nucleotide sequence: TGTGCCAGCAGCTTAGCTTTCGGGCGGTGGGGGCAGGAGCAGTTCTTC.

The chain joins TRBV27 to TRBJ2-7; TRBD1 agrees at 9 bases. CDR1 is MNHEY and CDR2 is SMNVEV in the germline V gene (reference sequence). Germline trimming cut 4 bases from V and 0 bases from J; bases unmatched to any gene: 10. The CDR3 length is 17 residues. CDR3 bases: TGTGCCAGCAGTTCCTCGGCCGGGACAGGGACCTCCTACGAGCAGTACTTC. It translates to CASSSSAGTGTSYEQYF.

A few counts support this clone. The chain recombines TRBV9 with TRBJ2-5, with a weak D call TRBD2 (6 bases). This CDR3 is built from 16 residues. In germline, CDR1 is SGDLS, CDR2 YYNGEE. V was cut by 5 bases and J by 2 bases, with 19 bases left in between. CDR3 coding DNA: TGTGCCAGCAGTCCCCCCCAGGGAGGTAGGCAAGAGACCCAGTACTTC. It yields the protein CASSPPQGGRQETQYF.

The table lists this clone with a few counts. Just one base apart from a much larger clone, this may be a read error. The rearrangement joins TRBV4-2 to TRBJ2-7, with 7 bases identical to TRBD1. V was pared by 1 base and J by 2 bases, with 2 bases of the junction left unmatched. In germline, CDR1 is LGHNA, CDR2 YNFKEQ. CDR3 length: 14 amino acids. CDR3 in amino acids: CASSQVTGAYEQYF. The CDR3 DNA is TGTGCCAGCAGCCAAGTTACAGGGGCCTACGAGCAGTACTTC.

By share of the sample, this clone is medium-sized. The chain employs TRBV19 and TRBJ1-2; D may be TRBD1 (5 bases). Trimming pared 3 bases from V and 8 bases from J, leaving 19 bases between. Germline V gene lookup returns CDR1 LNHDA and CDR2 SQIVND (reference sequence). CDR3 length: 15 amino acids. CDR3 nucleotide sequence: TGTGCCAGTAGTATGGGGACTCCCGGGGCAGAAGGCTACACCTTC. This gives the protein CASSMGTPGAEGYTF.

V usage is TRBV7-9 and J usage is TRBJ2-5; 13 nucleotides agree with TRBD2. The CDR3 extends over 17 amino acids. V trimming: 5 bases; J trimming: 5 bases; junction bases outside the gene matches: 11. CDR1 and CDR2 from the germline V gene are SEHNR and FQNEAQ (reference sequence). CDR3 nucleotide sequence: TGTGCCAGCAGCCCCAGACTAGCGGGGGGCCCCGAGGAGACCCAGTACTTC. As protein: CASSPRLAGGPEETQYF.

This rearrangement joins TRBV4-3 to TRBJ2-1; 10 positions match TRBD2. The trim removed 2 bases at V and 8 bases at J, leaving 3 bases unmatched. CDR3 length: 14 amino acids. CDR1 is LGHNA and CDR2 is YSLEER in the germline V gene. The CDR3 loop is CASSQLAGVDEQFF. The CDR3 nucleotides read TGCGCCAGCAGCCAACTAGCGGGAGTGGATGAGCAGTTCTTC.

The chain combines TRBV9 with TRBJ1-2; D remains unclear. The CDR3 totals 11 residues. The V end was cut by 5 bases, the J end by 8 bases, with 10 bases between. From germline, CDR1 is SGDLS and CDR2 YYNGEE. The CDR3 sequence is CASSPGGGYTF. For the CDR3, the DNA is TGTGCCAGCAGTCCGGGAGGAGGCTACACCTTC.

The J gene is TRBJ2-1, the V gene TRBV29-1, with TRBD2 identical over 13 bases. Germline V gives CDR1 SQVTM, CDR2 ANQGSEA. The V gene end was trimmed by 6 bases and the J gene end by 2 bases; junction bases not matched to a gene: 13. The CDR3 has 18 amino acids. CDR3 residues: CSVPRQGGTSGAYNEQFF. CDR3 coding DNA: TGCAGCGTCCCCCGGCAGGGGGGGACTAGCGGGGCCTACAATGAGCAGTTCTTC.

The chain combines TRBV10-3 with TRBJ1-2; 9 positions match TRBD1. After removal of 0 bases from V and 5 bases from J, the junction contained 1 base not matched to a gene. This CDR3 has 14 residues. Germline-derived CDR1 and CDR2 are ENHRY and SYGVKD. CDR3 residues: CAISESGTGYGYTF. The CDR3 DNA reads TGTGCCATCAGTGAGTCTGGGACAGGGTATGGCTACACCTTC.

The rearrangement joins TRBV7-8 to TRBJ1-2, with D tentatively TRBD1 (5 bases). Germline CDR1 SGHVS, CDR2 FQNEAQ. V dropped 5 bases and J dropped 8 bases, with 15 bases sitting between them. The CDR3 is made up of 13 amino acids. CDR3 amino acids: CASSTRVLGGYTF. Written as DNA, the CDR3 is TGTGCCAGCAGCACCAGGGTCTTGGGAGGCTACACCTTC.

This sequence joins TRBV5-1 and TRBJ2-1, with D possibly being TRBD1 (6 bases). The germline V gene encodes CDR1 SGHRS and CDR2 YFSETQ. The length of the CDR3 is 15 residues. Trimming removed 3 bases at V and 4 bases at J, with 14 bases between. The CDR3 is CASSWDPGVYNEQFF. Here the CDR3 DNA reads TGCGCCAGCAGCTGGGACCCAGGGGTATACAATGAGCAGTTCTTC.

This chain uses TRBV10-1 with TRBJ2-3; D remains ambiguous. Germline V lookup: CDR1 WNHNN, CDR2 SYGVQD (reference sequence). Trimming took 4 bases from V and 3 from J, leaving 2 bases between them. The CDR3 is made up of 11 amino acids. This CDR3 reads CASSATDTQYF. The CDR3 nucleotides read TGCGCCAGCAGTGCTACAGATACGCAGTATTTT.

The chain employs TRBV9 and TRBJ2-1, with TRBD2 as a possible D gene (6 bases). The V and J ends lost 6 bases and 9 bases respectively, with 13 bases between them. This CDR3 comprises 12 residues. Germline V gene sequence: CDR1 SGDLS, CDR2 YYNGEE. As DNA, the CDR3 is TGTGCCAGCAATACGGGAGATGGTGAGCAGTTCTTC. It specifies CASNTGDGEQFF.

This rearrangement joins TRBV28 to TRBJ1-2; 9 positions agree with TRBD1. Germline V lookup: CDR1 MDHEN, CDR2 SYDVKM. This CDR3 is 16 amino acids long. Germline trimming cut 7 bases from V and 2 bases from J; bases unmatched to any gene: 11. The CDR3: CASNEDRGVWNYGYTF. In nucleotides, the CDR3 is TGTGCCAGCAATGAGGACAGGGGTGTCTGGAACTATGGCTACACCTTC.

The CDR3 is CASSSSDSPNTEAFF. Written as DNA, the CDR3 is TGTGCCAGTAGTAGCTCGGACAGTCCGAACACTGAAGCTTTCTTT. The chain recombines TRBV19 with TRBJ1-1; D might be TRBD1 (6 bases). This CDR3 spans 15 amino acids. Trimming removed 4 bases from V and 1 base from J, with 13 bases in between. CDR1 is LNHDA, CDR2 SQIVND, per germline (reference sequence).